This T cell receptor beta chain stems from a study of Graves' ophthalmopathy and Graves' hyperthyroidism (dated by TCRdb to 2017 to 2018). Looking at the study overall: Peripheral blood samples were taken at the time of initial diagnosis, before any treatment was given. The study used signatures of the TCR beta repertoire to tell Graves' ophthalmopathy apart from Graves' hyperthyroidism and to predict which patients would progress to ophthalmopathy. In total, under 150 blood samples were TCR-sequenced: 43 ophthalmopathy, some 75 hyperthyroidism and roughly 17 hyperthyroidism-to-ophthalmopathy patients. To explore V-J signatures distinguishing ophthalmopathy from hyperthyroidism, a discovery set of under 110 patients (about 44 ophthalmopathy, over 55 stable hyperthyroidism) was enrolled. For independent validation, a separate cohort was made up of approximately 18 hyperthyroidism patients plus 17 patients who later progressed from hyperthyroidism to ophthalmopathy. In a handful of hyperthyroidism patients, the T-cell repertoire of thyroid tissue was compared with the T-cell repertoire of blood. Once sampling was done, hyperthyroidism patients were given methimazole at a starting dose of 30 mg daily, while ophthalmopathy patients were given high-dose intravenous methylprednisolone. Study-level results and caveats: Sample size was not statistically predetermined, and group allocation was not concealed from the investigators. In cross-validation, the 13-signature model distinguished ophthalmopathy from stable hyperthyroidism with 87.88% sensitivity and 81% to 82% specificity, while in the test set the corresponding values were 80% and 75%. Most expanded thyroid clonotypes with a frequency above 0.001 also appeared in blood, which suggests that blood repertoires may reflect the immune response in the thyroid. In validation, the model predicted ophthalmopathy progression with about 64% sensitivity and roughly 72% specificity; more than ten predicted patients were CT-confirmed with GO in a median of about 6.1 months.

Inclusive of the bounding cysteine and phenylalanine, the CDR3 is 13 residues long. Only the CDR3 part of the read is kept: 39 bases, read in frame from the first base. CDR1 and CDR2, looked up from the germline V gene, are SQVTM and ANQGSEA. With respect to this clonotype: Its binding antigen is unknown. It may be a read error: a sequence one base away is much more abundant.

For repertoire sequencing, TCR beta CDR3 regions were amplified from RNA transcripts. The first round was an RT-PCR using HTBI primers with the Qiagen OneStep RT-PCR kit, and this first round was followed by a second-round multiplex PCR, then size selection and purification. Libraries were sequenced paired-end with 100 bp reads on an Illumina HiSeq2000. On the study's bioinformatics: SOAPnuke was used for read processing, and reads with adapters, uncalled bases, a mean Phred below 15, or no exact constant-primer or identifier match were discarded. COPE v1.2.5 was used to merge high-quality paired reads. Each unique nucleotide sequence was defined as a clonotype, and clonotypes were aligned to IMGT TRB V, D and J references with MiTCR v1.1. Analysis was restricted to V-J combinations with a frequency above 0.0001, which covered 99.2% of repertoires. A TCR clonal expansion and chaos score per V-J combination was defined as the ratio of F50 clonal expansion to chaos observed in the TCRdist matrix. Welch's t-statistics and random forest were used to reduce the features to some 13 V-J combinations, which were then used as input to a naive Bayes classifier. The Morisita-Horn index was used to measure how similar the thyroid and blood repertoires were. The public reads were run again by TCRdb, first through fastp at Q25 and then through MiXCR, and only productive beta chains were kept. Identical CDR3 proteins give one entry, which carries the most common genes and DNA. TCRdb assigned the V and J calls; the authors' analysis was not used. The sample table contains about 740,000 distinct CDR3 sequences; only one count was recorded for roughly 41% of them. The ten most abundant clones make up about 40% of the sample.

The ophthalmopathy patients had moderately to severely active disease, with a Clinical Activity Score of 3 or higher, a NOSPECS grade of 4 or higher, and a disease duration of less than 3 months. Patients with other autoimmune diseases, uncontrolled infections, pregnancy or lactation were excluded from the study. Clinical symptoms, serum thyroxine, TRAb, thyroid ultrasound and orbital computed tomography formed the basis of the diagnosis. Using Ficoll-Paque density gradient centrifugation, PBMCs were isolated from 10 ml of fresh peripheral blood. Total RNA was extracted using Trizol reagent, and RNA quality was checked on an Agilent 2100 Bioanalyzer.

The receptor chain draws on TRBV29-1 and TRBJ2-7, with 7 junctional bases fitting TRBD1. The sequence derives from an adult man with Graves' ophthalmopathy. Material: peripheral blood. The CDR3 has the sequence CGVSTGNGYEQYF. The nucleotides are TGCGGCGTCTCGACAGGGAACGGGTACGAGCAGTACTTC.